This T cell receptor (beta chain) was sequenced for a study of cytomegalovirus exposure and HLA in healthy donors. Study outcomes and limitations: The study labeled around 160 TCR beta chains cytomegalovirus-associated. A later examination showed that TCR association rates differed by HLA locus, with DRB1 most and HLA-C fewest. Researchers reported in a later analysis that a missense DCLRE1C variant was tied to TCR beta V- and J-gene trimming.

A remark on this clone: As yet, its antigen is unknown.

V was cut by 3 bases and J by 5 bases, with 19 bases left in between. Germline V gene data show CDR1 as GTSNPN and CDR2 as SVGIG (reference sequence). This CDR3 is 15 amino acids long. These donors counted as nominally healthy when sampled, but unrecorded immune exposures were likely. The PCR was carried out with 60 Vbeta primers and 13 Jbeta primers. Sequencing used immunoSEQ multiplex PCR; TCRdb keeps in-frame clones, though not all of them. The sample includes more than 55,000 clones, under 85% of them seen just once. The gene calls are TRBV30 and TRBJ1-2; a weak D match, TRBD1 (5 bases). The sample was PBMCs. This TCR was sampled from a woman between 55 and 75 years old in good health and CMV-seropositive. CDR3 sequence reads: CAWSRFGADAYGYTF. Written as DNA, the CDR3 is TGTGCCTGGAGCCGCTTTGGGGCAGACGCTTATGGCTACACCTTC.